Below are 17 T cell receptor beta chains sequenced from a single sample in a study of cytomegalovirus exposure and HLA in healthy donors. Method: immunoSEQ multiplex PCR; TCRdb's copy keeps in-frame clones and lacks some. The sample holds some 230,000 clones, 75% to 95% seen once. Material for sequencing was PBMCs. These receptors originate from a woman between 18 and 30 years old in good health and CMV-seronegative.

This rearrangement joins TRBV29-1 to TRBJ1-1, with D tentatively TRBD1 (5 bases). The CDR3 has 13 amino acids. V lost 3 bases, J lost 1 base, and 9 bases lay in between. The germline V gene has CDR1 SQVTM and CDR2 ANQGSEA. In DNA form, the CDR3 reads TGCAGCGTTGAGGGCAGGGCGAACACTGAAGCTTTCTTT. Translated, it gives CSVEGRANTEAFF.

Here the CDR3 reads CASSLDTFSDTQYF. The CDR3 DNA reads TGCGCCAGCAGCTTGGATACTTTCTCAGATACGCAGTATTTT. This chain uses TRBV5-1 with TRBJ2-3; D unresolved. The CDR3 sequence is 14 residues long. Germline CDR1 SGHRS, CDR2 YFSETQ. V was pared by 0 bases and J by 4 bases, with 9 bases between.

This rearrangement joins TRBV20-1 to TRBJ1-2, with D perhaps matching TRBD1 (5 bases). The CDR3 covers 10 residues. Germline V gene lookup returns CDR1 DFQATT and CDR2 SNEGSKA (reference sequence). The V and J ends lost 5 bases and 8 bases respectively, with 9 bases between them. The CDR3, as DNA: TGCAGTGCTGCCCAGGGAGGCTACACCTTC. This encodes CSAAQGGYTF.

The chain uses TRBV11-2 and TRBJ2-5; D not certain. This CDR3 is built from 14 residues. Trimming pared 0 bases from V and 7 bases from J, leaving 12 bases between. Germline CDR1 and CDR2: SGHAT and FQNNGV. The DNA of the CDR3 is TGTGCCAGCAGCTTAGAGCGGCTAGATGGGACCCAGTACTTC. It codes for CASSLERLDGTQYF.

The chain links TRBV6-4 to TRBJ2-2; D unresolved. Germline V lookup: CDR1 MRHNA, CDR2 SNTAGT. This CDR3 has 13 residues. V dropped 6 bases and J dropped 7 bases, with 12 bases sitting between them. In DNA form, the CDR3 reads TGTGCCAGCAGCTCTATGATTGGCGGGGAGCTGTTTTTT. This sequence encodes CASSSMIGGELFF.

The count of this clone is one. The chain uses TRBV15 and TRBJ1-2; tentative D call: TRBD1 (5 bases). Germline CDR1 reads LNHNV; CDR2 reads YYDKDF (reference sequence). This CDR3 contains 17 residues. With 1 base removed from V and 1 base from J, the gap between germline ends came to 16 bases. DNA of the CDR3: TGTGCCACCAGCAGAGCCCCCCACCAGGGAAGTAACTATGGCTACACCTTC. Its translation is CATSRAPHQGSNYGYTF.

The rearrangement uses TRBV7-8 and TRBJ2-6, with D hard to call. The V end was cut by 4 bases, the J end by 1 base, with 11 bases between. The CDR3 totals 16 residues. Germline V gene data show CDR1 as SGHVS and CDR2 as FQNEAQ. The CDR3 sequence: CASSWASGSGANVLTF. CDR3 in DNA: TGTGCCAGCAGCTGGGCGTCTGGTTCTGGGGCCAACGTCCTGACTTTC.

The CDR3 sequence is CASSLGLRGNEQFF. Here the CDR3 DNA reads TGCGCCAGCAGCTTGGGTTTAAGGGGCAATGAGCAGTTCTTC. The chain joins TRBV5-1 to TRBJ2-1; weak D call: TRBD1 (5 bases). This CDR3 has 14 residues. Germline CDR1 SGHRS, CDR2 YFSETQ. Deletions cut 0 bases from V and 6 bases from J, with 10 bases between.

The chain has TRBV19 and TRBJ1-1; no definite D call. Germline V gives CDR1 LNHDA, CDR2 SQIVND (reference sequence). The V end lost 3 bases, the J end lost 1 base, and 12 bases lay between the germline ends. The CDR3 is made up of 15 amino acids. The CDR3: CASSMSGVGNTEAFF. CDR3 DNA: TGTGCCAGTAGTATGAGCGGGGTGGGGAACACTGAAGCTTTCTTT. The entire variable domain, with the rest obtained from reference TRBV19 and TRBJ1-1, is as follows: DGGITQSPKYLFRKEGQNVTLSCEQNLNHDAMYWYRQDPGQGLRLIYYSQIVNDFQKGDIAEGYSVSREKKESFPLTVTSAQKNPTAFYLCASSMSGVGNTEAFFGQGTRLTVV.

The chain couples TRBV14 to TRBJ2-2; D gene unclear. Germline CDR1 SGHDN, CDR2 FVKESK. CDR3 size: 12 residues. Trimming shortened V by 9 bases and J by 5 bases, and 10 bases separated the two germline ends. CDR3 nucleotide sequence: TGTGCCAGTGGGCCAGAAACCGGGGAGCTGTTTTTT. Its protein product is CASGPETGELFF. Combining the CDR3 with reference TRBV14 and TRBJ2-2 gives the whole variable domain EAGVTQFPSHSVIEKGQTVTLRCDPISGHDNLYWYRRVMGKEIKFLLHFVKESKQDESGMPNNRFLAERTGGTYSTLKVQPAELEDSGVYFCASGPETGELFFGEGSRLTVL.

CDR3 DNA: TGTGCCAGCAGAGGATCGGGGAAGAATGAGCAGTTCTTC. This gives the protein CASRGSGKNEQFF. This sequence joins TRBV6-5 and TRBJ2-1, with a weak D call TRBD2 (5 bases). The V and J ends lost 6 bases and 7 bases respectively, with 13 bases between them. In germline, CDR1 is MNHEY, CDR2 SVGAGI. The CDR3 length is 13 residues.

The CDR3 region has the DNA TGTGCCAGCAGTTTGGCACGGGGGGGAGGCAGGGGAGAAAAACTGTTTTTT. Translating it yields CASSLARGGGRGEKLFF. The chain links TRBV27 to TRBJ1-4; the D gene is possibly TRBD1 (6 bases). CDR1 and CDR2 (germline): MNHEY, SMNVEV (reference sequence). V was clipped by 3 bases and J by 8 bases, with 22 bases between them. CDR3 length: 17 amino acids.

Concerning this clone itself: The junction departs from germline at one end; a sequencing error may be responsible. The V and J genes are TRBV19 and TRBJ2-2, with unresolved D. The CDR3 totals 14 residues. Per germline, CDR1 LNHDA and CDR2 SQIVND (reference sequence). The CDR3 coding sequence is TGTGCCAGCAGTATAGTATTAGAGGCCGGGGAGCTGTTTTTT. As protein: CASSIVLEAGELFF.

Concerning this clone: Different DNA sequences within this sample yield the same CDR3. The chain carries TRBV9 and TRBJ2-3; 8 bases line up with TRBD1. This CDR3 has 14 residues. Germline CDR1 SGDLS, CDR2 YYNGEE. Trimming at V came to 3 bases and at J to 3 bases, leaving 3 bases not matched to a gene. CDR3 protein: CASSAGQVTDTQYF. As DNA, the CDR3 is TGTGCCAGCAGCGCGGGACAGGTGACAGATACGCAGTATTTT.

This rearrangement joins TRBV7-3 to TRBJ2-1; 13 bases are shared with TRBD2. This CDR3 region has 17 residues. J lost 5 bases, V lost 5 bases, and 9 bases had no gene match. Germline V gene lookup returns CDR1 SGHTA and CDR2 FQGTGA. The CDR3 loop reads CASSPLRGTSGNNEQFF. For the CDR3, the DNA is TGTGCCAGCAGCCCCCTGCGAGGGACTAGCGGGAACAATGAGCAGTTCTTC.

The chain uses TRBV9 and TRBJ2-1, with 7 bases aligning to TRBD2. Germline V gives CDR1 SGDLS, CDR2 YYNGEE. The CDR3 length is 16 residues. The ends lost 0 bases at V and 3 bases at J; junction bases unmatched: 6. The CDR3 sequence is CASSVAPSGVYNEQFF. CDR3 nucleotides: TGTGCCAGCAGCGTAGCCCCCAGCGGGGTCTACAATGAGCAGTTCTTC.

V gene TRBV30 combines with J gene TRBJ1-1, with 8 bases that match TRBD1. The V gene end was trimmed by 2 bases and the J gene end by 4 bases; junction bases not matched to a gene: 9. The CDR3 contains 15 residues. Germline V gene lookup returns CDR1 GTSNPN and CDR2 SVGIG (reference sequence). The DNA of the CDR3 is TGTGCCTGGAGTTACTTGACAGGGGTGGGCACTGAAGCTTTCTTT. This encodes CAWSYLTGVGTEAFF. Looking up the rest from reference TRBV30 and TRBJ1-1 gives the full variable domain: SQTIHQWPATLVQPVGSPLSLECTVEGTSNPNLYWYRQAAGRGLQLLFYSVGIGQISSEVPQNLSASRPQDRQFILSSKKLLLSDSGFYLCAWSYLTGVGTEAFFGQGTRLTVV.